The T cell receptor (beta chain) described here comes from a study of cytomegalovirus exposure and HLA in healthy donors. Points from the study as a whole: Per published reports, the classifier diagnosed cytomegalovirus status with high specificity and sensitivity. Rarity held for most TCR sequences, but there were some public TCRs that occurred in many donors. Associated with cytomegalovirus, according to the listing, were 150 to 200 TCR beta chains.

Separate from the roughly 720-subject first cohort, the approximately 120-subject validation cohort was the one that the donors belonged to. A word on this clone: Its target is not known.

Only in-frame clones appear in the TCRdb table, and some are missing; sequencing was by immunoSEQ multiplex PCR. The table lists 120,000 to 150,000 clones, roughly 87% of them singletons. The CDR3 runs 16 residues. V lost 5 bases to trimming and J lost 2 bases, with 15 bases between them. CDR1 is SGHAT, CDR2 FQNNGV, per germline. The receptor was derived from a man aged 18 to 29 in good health and CMV-seropositive. The chain uses TRBV11-2 and TRBJ2-2, with D tentatively TRBD1 (5 bases). Sequences were obtained from PBMCs. CDR3 nucleotide sequence: TGTGCCAGCAGCCCACCGGGCAGGGAAAACACCGGGGAGCTGTTTTTT. It codes for CASSPPGRENTGELFF.